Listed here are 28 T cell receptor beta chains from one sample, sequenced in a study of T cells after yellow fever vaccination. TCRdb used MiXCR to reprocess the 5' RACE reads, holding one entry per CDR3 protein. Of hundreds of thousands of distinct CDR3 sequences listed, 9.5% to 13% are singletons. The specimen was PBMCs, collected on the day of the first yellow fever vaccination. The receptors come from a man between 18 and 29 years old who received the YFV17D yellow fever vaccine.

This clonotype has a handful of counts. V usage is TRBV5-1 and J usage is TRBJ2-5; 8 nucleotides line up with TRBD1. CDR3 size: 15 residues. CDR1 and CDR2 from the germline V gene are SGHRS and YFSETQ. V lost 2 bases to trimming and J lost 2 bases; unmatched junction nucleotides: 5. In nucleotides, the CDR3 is TGCGCCAGCAGCTTTCAGGGGGCAACACAAGAGACCCAGTACTTC. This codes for CASSFQGATQETQYF.

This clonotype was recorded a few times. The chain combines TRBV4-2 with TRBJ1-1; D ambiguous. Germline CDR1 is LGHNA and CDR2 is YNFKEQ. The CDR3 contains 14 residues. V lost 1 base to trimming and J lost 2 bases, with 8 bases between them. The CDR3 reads CASSQVPPNTEAFF. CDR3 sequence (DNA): TGTGCCAGCAGCCAAGTTCCACCCAACACTGAAGCTTTCTTT.

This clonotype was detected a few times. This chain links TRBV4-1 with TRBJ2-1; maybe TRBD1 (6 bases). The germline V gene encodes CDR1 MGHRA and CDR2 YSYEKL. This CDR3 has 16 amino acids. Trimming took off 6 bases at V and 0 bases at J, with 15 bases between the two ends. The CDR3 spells CASRGLQGSSYNEQFF. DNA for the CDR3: TGCGCCAGCAGGGGGCTTCAGGGGAGCTCCTACAATGAGCAGTTCTTC.

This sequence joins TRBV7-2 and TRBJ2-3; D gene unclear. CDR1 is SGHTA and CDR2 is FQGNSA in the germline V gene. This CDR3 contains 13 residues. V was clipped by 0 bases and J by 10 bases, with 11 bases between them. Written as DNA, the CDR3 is TGTGCCAGCAGCTTAGCCCTCCGACGTCCGCAGTATTTT. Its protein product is CASSLALRRPQYF. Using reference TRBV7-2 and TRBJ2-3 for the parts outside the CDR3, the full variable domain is GAGVSQSPSNKVTEKGKDVELRCDPISGHTALYWYRQSLGQGLEFLIYFQGNSAPDKSGLPSDRFSAERTGGSVSTLTIQRTQQEDSAVYLCASSLALRRPQYFGPGTRLTVL.

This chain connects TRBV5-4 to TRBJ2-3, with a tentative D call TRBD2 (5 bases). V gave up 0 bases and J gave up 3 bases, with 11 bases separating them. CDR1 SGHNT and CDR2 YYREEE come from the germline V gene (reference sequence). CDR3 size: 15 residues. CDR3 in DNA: TGTGCCAGCAGCTTGGATATCTCGGGGACAGATACGCAGTATTTT. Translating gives CASSLDISGTDTQYF. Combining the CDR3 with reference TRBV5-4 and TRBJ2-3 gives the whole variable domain ETGVTQSPTHLIKTRGQQVTLRCSSQSGHNTVSWYQQALGQGPQFIFQYYREEENGRGNFPPRFSGLQFPNYSSELNVNALELDDSALYLCASSLDISGTDTQYFGPGTRLTVL.

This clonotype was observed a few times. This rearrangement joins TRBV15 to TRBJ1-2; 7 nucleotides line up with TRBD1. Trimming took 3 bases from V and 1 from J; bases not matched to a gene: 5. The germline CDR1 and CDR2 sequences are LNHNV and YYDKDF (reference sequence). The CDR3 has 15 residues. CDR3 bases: TGTGCCACCAGCAGGGGCAGGGGGAGTAACTATGGCTACACCTTC. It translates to CATSRGRGSNYGYTF.

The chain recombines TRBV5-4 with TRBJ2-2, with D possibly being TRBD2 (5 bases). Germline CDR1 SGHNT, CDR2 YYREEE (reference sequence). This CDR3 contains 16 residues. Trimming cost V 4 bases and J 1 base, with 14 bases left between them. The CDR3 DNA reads TGTGCCAGCAGCATGCCGAGAGGGATGAACACCGGGGAGCTGTTTTTT. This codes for CASSMPRGMNTGELFF.

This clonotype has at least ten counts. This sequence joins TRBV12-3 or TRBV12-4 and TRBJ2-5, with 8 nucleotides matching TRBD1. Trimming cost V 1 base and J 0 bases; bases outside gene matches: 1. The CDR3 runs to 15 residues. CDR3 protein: CASSLDRGNQETQYF. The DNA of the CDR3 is TGTGCCAGCAGTTTAGACAGGGGGAACCAAGAGACCCAGTACTTC.

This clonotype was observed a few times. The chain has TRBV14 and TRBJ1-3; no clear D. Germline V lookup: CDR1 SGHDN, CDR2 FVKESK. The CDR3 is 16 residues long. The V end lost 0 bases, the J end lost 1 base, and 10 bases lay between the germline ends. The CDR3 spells CASSQEWAQSGNTIYF. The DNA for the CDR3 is TGTGCCAGCAGCCAAGAGTGGGCACAGTCTGGAAACACCATATATTTT. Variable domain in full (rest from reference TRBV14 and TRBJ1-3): EAGVTQFPSHSVIEKGQTVTLRCDPISGHDNLYWYRRVMGKEIKFLLHFVKESKQDESGMPNNRFLAERTGGTYSTLKVQPAELEDSGVYFCASSQEWAQSGNTIYFGEGSWLTVV.

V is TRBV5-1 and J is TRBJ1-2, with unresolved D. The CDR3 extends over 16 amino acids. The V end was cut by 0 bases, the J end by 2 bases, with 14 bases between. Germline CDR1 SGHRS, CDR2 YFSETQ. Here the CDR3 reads CASSLVPVGKNYGYTF. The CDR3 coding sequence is TGCGCCAGCAGCTTGGTACCGGTGGGGAAGAACTATGGCTACACCTTC.

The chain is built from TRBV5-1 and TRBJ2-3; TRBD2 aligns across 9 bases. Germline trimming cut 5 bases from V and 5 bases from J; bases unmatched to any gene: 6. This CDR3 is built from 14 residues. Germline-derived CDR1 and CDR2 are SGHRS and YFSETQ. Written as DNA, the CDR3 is TGCGCCAGCAGACCCGGCGGGGGGGAAGATACGCAGTATTTT. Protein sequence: CASRPGGGEDTQYF.

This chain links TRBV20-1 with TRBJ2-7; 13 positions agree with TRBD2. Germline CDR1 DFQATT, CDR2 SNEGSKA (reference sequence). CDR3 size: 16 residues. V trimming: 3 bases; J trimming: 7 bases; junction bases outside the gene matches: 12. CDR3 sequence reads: CSASHTGTSGGGEQYF. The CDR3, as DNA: TGCAGTGCTAGTCACACTGGCACTAGCGGGGGGGGTGAGCAGTACTTC.

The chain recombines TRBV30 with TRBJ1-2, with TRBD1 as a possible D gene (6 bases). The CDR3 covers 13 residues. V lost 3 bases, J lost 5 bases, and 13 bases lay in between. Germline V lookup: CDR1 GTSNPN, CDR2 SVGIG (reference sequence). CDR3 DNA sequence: TGTGCCTGGAGCCGTACAGGGATTTATGGCTACACCTTC. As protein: CAWSRTGIYGYTF.

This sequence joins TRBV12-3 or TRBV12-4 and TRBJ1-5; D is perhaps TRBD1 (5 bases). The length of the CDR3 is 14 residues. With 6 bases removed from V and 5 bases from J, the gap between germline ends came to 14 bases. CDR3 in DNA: TGTGCCAGCAGGGGGCGACAGTGGGATCAGCCCCAGCATTTT. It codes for CASRGRQWDQPQHF.

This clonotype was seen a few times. The CDR3 loop is CASRAPGGNYNEQFF. The DNA for the CDR3 is TGTGCCAGCAGAGCGCCGGGGGGCAACTACAATGAGCAGTTCTTC. This sequence joins TRBV3-1 and TRBJ2-1; tentative D call: TRBD2 (7 bases). Germline values: CDR1 LGHDT, CDR2 YNNKEL (reference sequence). The CDR3 is 15 amino acids. The V and J ends lost 6 bases and 3 bases respectively, with 15 bases between them.

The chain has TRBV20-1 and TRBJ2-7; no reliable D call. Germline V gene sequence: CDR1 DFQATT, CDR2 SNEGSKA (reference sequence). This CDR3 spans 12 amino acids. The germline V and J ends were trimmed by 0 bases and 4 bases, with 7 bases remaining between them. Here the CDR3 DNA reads TGCAGTGCTAGAGATCGTGTGTACGAGCAGTACTTC. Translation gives CSARDRVYEQYF.

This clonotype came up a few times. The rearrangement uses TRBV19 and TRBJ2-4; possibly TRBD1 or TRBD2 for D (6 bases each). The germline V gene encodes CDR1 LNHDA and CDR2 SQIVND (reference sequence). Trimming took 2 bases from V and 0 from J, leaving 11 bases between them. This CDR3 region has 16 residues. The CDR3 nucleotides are TGTGCCAGTAGTATAAGGGGGGTCATAGCCAAAAACATTCAGTACTTC. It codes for CASSIRGVIAKNIQYF.

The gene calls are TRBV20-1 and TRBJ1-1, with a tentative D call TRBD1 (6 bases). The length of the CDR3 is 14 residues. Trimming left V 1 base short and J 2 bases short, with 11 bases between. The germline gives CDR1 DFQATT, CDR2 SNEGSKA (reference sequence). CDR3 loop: CSARARGGNTEAFF. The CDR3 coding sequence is TGCAGTGCTAGAGCTAGAGGGGGAAACACTGAAGCTTTCTTT.

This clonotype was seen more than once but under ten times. The CDR3 loop reads CASSSHQGQGYGYTF. CDR3 sequence (DNA): TGTGCCAGCAGTTCCCACCAGGGACAGGGCTATGGCTACACCTTC. The chain uses TRBV6-2 or TRBV6-3 and TRBJ1-2; 9 positions match TRBD1. The CDR3 covers 15 residues. Germline-derived CDR1 and CDR2 are MNHEY and SVGEGT. After removal of 4 bases from V and 4 bases from J, the junction contained 7 bases not matched to a gene.

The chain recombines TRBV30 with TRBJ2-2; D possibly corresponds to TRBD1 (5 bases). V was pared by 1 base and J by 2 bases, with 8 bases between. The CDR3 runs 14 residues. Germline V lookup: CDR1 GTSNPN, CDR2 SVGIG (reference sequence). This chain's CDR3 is CAWSGQGNTGELFF. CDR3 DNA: TGTGCCTGGAGTGGCCAGGGAAACACCGGGGAGCTGTTTTTT.

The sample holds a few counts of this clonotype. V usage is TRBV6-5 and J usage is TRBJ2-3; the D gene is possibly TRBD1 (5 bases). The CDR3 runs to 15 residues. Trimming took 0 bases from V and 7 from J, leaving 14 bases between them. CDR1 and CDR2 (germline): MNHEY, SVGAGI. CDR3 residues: CASSYSGLPQYTQYF. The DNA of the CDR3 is TGTGCCAGCAGTTACTCGGGGCTACCCCAGTATACGCAGTATTTT.

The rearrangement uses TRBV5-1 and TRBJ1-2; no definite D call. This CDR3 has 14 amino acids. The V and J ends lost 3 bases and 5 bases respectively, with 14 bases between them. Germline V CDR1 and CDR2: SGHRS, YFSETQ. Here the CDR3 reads CASSSDPLRYGYTF. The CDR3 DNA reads TGCGCCAGCAGCTCGGACCCCCTACGGTATGGCTACACCTTC.

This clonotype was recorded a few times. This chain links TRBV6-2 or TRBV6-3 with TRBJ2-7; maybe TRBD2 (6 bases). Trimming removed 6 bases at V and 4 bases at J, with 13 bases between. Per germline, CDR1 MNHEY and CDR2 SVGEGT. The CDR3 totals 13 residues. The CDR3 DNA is TGTGCCAGCAGGCGGGACGGATATTACGAGCAGTACGTC. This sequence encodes CASRRDGYYEQYV.

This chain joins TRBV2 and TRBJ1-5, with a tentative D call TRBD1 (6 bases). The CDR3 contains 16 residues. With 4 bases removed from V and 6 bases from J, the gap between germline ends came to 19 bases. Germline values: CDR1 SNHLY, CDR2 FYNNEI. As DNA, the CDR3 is TGTGCCAGCAGTGCCAGTGGGGGGGCCTATCGTCAGCCCCAGCATTTT. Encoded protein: CASSASGGAYRQPQHF.

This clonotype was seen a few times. This chain's CDR3 is CASSWTGGSGGYTF. In DNA form, the CDR3 reads TGTGCCAGCAGCTGGACAGGGGGATCTGGAGGCTACACCTTC. The genes are TRBV27 and TRBJ1-2, with 10 bases identical to TRBD1. The CDR3 consists of 14 residues. CDR1 and CDR2 (germline): MNHEY, SMNVEV (reference sequence). J gave up 8 bases and V 6 bases, and 9 bases lay outside the gene matches.

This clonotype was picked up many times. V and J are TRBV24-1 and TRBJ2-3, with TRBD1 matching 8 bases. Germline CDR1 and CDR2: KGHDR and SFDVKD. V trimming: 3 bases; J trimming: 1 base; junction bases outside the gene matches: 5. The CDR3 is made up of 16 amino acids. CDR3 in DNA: TGTGCCACCAGTGATCGACGGACAGGGCGCACAGATACGCAGTATTTT. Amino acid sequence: CATSDRRTGRTDTQYF.

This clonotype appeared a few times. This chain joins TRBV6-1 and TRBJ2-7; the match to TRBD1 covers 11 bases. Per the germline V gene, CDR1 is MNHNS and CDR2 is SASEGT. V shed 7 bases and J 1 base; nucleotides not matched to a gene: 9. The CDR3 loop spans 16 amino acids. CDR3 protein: CASTPGGTGGSYEQYF. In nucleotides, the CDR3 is TGTGCCAGCACCCCCGGCGGGACAGGGGGATCCTACGAGCAGTACTTC.

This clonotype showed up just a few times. The CDR3 loop is CASSYSIDSWGNIQYF. The DNA of the CDR3 is TGTGCCAGCAGTTACTCGATTGATAGTTGGGGAAACATTCAGTACTTC. The J gene is TRBJ2-4, the V gene TRBV6-5; D call uncertain. The germline V and J ends were trimmed by 0 bases and 6 bases, with 15 bases remaining between them. CDR3 size: 16 residues. From germline, CDR1 is MNHEY and CDR2 SVGAGI.